This T cell receptor beta chain is from a study of T cell responses to AZD1222 COVID-19 vaccine. This clone was observed a single time. Its matching antigen is unknown. Study-wide results and caveats: Among the donors, most were white British and more were female, and clonal diversity was possibly underestimated. At baseline, seropositivity was found in only a handful of AZD1222 recipients.

TCRdb keeps only in-frame clones here, not all; method: immunoSEQ multiplex PCR. The sample consists of 150,000 to 200,000 clones, 92% of them appearing once. The sequence came from an adult in good health. Sequenced here: peripheral blood, sampled on day 0 of AZD1222 vaccination.

The CDR3 reads CATSRDALNEQFF. As DNA, the CDR3 is TGTGCCACCAGCAGAGATGCCCTCAATGAGCAGTTCTTC. The rearrangement links TRBV15 to TRBJ2-1; D gene unclear. V shed 0 bases and J shed 6 bases, with 6 bases lying between them. The CDR3 loop spans 13 amino acids. Germline V gene sequence: CDR1 LNHNV, CDR2 YYDKDF (reference sequence).